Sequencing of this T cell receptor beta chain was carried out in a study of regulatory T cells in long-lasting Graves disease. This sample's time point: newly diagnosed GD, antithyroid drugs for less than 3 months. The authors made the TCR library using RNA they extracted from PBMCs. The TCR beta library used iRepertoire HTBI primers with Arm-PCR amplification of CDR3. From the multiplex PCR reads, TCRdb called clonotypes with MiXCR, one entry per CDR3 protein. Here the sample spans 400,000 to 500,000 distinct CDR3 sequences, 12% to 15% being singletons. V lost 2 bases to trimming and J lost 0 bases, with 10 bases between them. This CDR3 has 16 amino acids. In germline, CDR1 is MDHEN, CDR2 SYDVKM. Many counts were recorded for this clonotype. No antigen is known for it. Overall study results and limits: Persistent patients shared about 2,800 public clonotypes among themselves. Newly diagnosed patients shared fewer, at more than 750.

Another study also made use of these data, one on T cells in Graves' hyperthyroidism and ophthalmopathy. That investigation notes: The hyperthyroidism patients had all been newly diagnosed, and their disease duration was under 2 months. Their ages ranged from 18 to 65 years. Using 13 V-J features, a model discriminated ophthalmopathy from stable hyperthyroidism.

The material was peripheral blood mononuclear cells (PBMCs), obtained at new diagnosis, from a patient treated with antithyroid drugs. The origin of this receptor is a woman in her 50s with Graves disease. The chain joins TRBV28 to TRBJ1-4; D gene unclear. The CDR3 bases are TGTGCCAGCAGTTTAGAGGCACAAGCAACTAATGAAAAACTGTTTTTT. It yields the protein CASSLEAQATNEKLFF.